These 3 T cell receptor beta chains were sequenced from one sample in a study of cytomegalovirus exposure and HLA in healthy donors. Assay used: immunoSEQ multiplex PCR; TCRdb lists only in-frame clones, some missing. The sample includes under 250,000 clones, about 81% of them seen just once. Sequenced material: PBMCs. The receptors here all came from a woman aged 25 to 39 in good health and CMV-seronegative.

This clone was seen a single time. The chain employs TRBV28 and TRBJ2-5; TRBD2 aligns across 12 bases. Germline CDR1 is MDHEN and CDR2 is SYDVKM. The CDR3 covers 15 residues. The V and J ends lost 6 bases and 3 bases, in that order; junction bases with no gene match: 5. The CDR3 reads CASRSTSGGKETQYF. CDR3 coding DNA: TGTGCCAGCAGGAGCACTAGCGGGGGGAAAGAGACCCAGTACTTC.

The V and J genes are TRBV19 and TRBJ1-1; no clear D gene. This CDR3 comprises 14 residues. Per the germline V gene, CDR1 is LNHDA and CDR2 is SQIVND (reference sequence). V was trimmed by 3 bases and J by 1 base, leaving 9 bases between them. This CDR3 reads CASSIDFENTEAFF. Here the CDR3 DNA reads TGTGCCAGTAGTATTGACTTCGAGAACACTGAAGCTTTCTTT.

The rearrangement joins TRBV5-1 to TRBJ1-1; 11 bases are shared with TRBD1. Germline V gives CDR1 SGHRS, CDR2 YFSETQ. CDR3 length: 16 amino acids. V lost 0 bases, J lost 7 bases, and 8 bases stayed unmatched. The CDR3 loop is CASSLVEGQGASEAFF. DNA for the CDR3: TGCGCCAGCAGCTTGGTAGAAGGACAGGGGGCGAGTGAAGCTTTCTTT.